This T cell receptor beta chain was profiled in a study of T cell responses to AZD1222 COVID-19 vaccine. Measured with immunoSEQ multiplex PCR; TCRdb has only the in-frame clones, and not every one. The repertoire includes 70,000 to 95,000 clones, 85% to 90% of them detected once, and under 1.5% sits in the top ten. Study-level results: Nearly half of spike-specific TCRs reportedly target unmutated variant regions. Just six AZD1222 recipients were seropositive at baseline. It was only after the peak T cell response that any repertoires were sampled. Donors were chiefly white British, with a greater number of females, and clonal diversity was perhaps underestimated.

On this clone itself: The target antigen is unknown.

This CDR3 contains 18 residues. J was trimmed by 0 bases and V by 1 base; bases with no gene match: 9. CDR1 and CDR2 from the germline V gene are SGHNT and YYREEE (reference sequence). The TCR sequence derives from an adult who received the AZD1222 COVID-19 vaccine. The chain carries TRBV5-4 and TRBJ2-4, with TRBD1 matching over 8 bases. Sequencing used peripheral blood, obtained 28 days after the second AZD1222 dose. In DNA form, the CDR3 reads TGTGCCAGCAGCTTGTCAGGACAGGGAGTGTTAGCCAAAAACATTCAGTACTTC. Amino acid sequence: CASSLSGQGVLAKNIQYF.